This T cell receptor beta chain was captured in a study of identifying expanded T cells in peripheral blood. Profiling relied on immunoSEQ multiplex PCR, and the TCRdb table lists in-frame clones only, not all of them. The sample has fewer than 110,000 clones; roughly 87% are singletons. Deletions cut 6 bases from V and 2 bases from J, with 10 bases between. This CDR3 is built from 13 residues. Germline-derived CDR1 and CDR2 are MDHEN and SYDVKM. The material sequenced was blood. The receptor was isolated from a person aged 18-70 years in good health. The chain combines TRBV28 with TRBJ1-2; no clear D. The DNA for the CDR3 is TGTGCCAGCAGCCGGACCGCAAACTATGGCTACACCTTC. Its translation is CASSRTANYGYTF.